These 30 T cell receptor beta chains originate from one sample sequenced in a study of early T cells in non-severe SARS-CoV-2 infection (dated by TCRdb to the early 2020s). The receptor library was made with 5' RACE. TCRdb records NextSeq 500 as the sequencer. TCRdb trimmed public reads at Q25 via fastp, called clones via MiXCR and kept in-frame beta chains. Duplicate CDR3 protein sequences are folded into a single record with the most common DNA and genes. For this sample the table gives more than 45,000 distinct CDR3 sequences, of which around an eighth were detected only once. The ten largest clones represent over 3% of the sample. Source material: whole blood. The receptor set was obtained from an adult who was a healthcare worker with PCR-confirmed SARS-CoV-2 infection or an uninfected control (not recorded which).

At least ten counts were recorded for this clonotype. This chain joins TRBV7-9 and TRBJ2-2; 8 bases are shared with TRBD2. The CDR3 contains 17 residues. Per the germline V gene, CDR1 is SEHNR and CDR2 is FQNEAQ (reference sequence). The junction had 12 bases not matched to a gene; V was cut back by 4 bases and J by 5 bases. The CDR3 sequence: CASSSSEGAGVTGELFF. The DNA of the CDR3 is TGTGCCAGCAGCTCCTCGGAGGGAGCGGGAGTAACCGGGGAGCTGTTTTTT.

This clonotype came up many times. One junction end disagrees with the germline gene, perhaps due to a read error. This chain links TRBV5-1 with TRBJ2-3; 7 positions agree with TRBD2. Germline V gives CDR1 SGHRS, CDR2 YFSETQ. This CDR3 is 14 amino acids long. CDR3 bases: TGTGCCAGCGCGACGGCGGGAGTGGCAGATACGCAGTATTTT. Translating gives CASATAGVADTQYF.

In this sample, this clonotype turned up many times. The V call is TRBV7-3, the J call TRBJ1-2, with TRBD1 matching 9 bases. Looked up from germline, CDR1 is SGHTA and CDR2 is FQGTGA. Losses at the gene ends were 4 bases for V and 2 bases for J; bases not matched to a gene: 5. The CDR3 is made up of 15 amino acids. The CDR3 region has the DNA TGTGCCAGCAGCTCTTTACAGGGGGCGAACTATGGCTACACCTTC. Amino acids: CASSSLQGANYGYTF.

This sequence joins TRBV5-1 and TRBJ1-4; 7 nucleotides agree with TRBD1. Per the germline V gene, CDR1 is SGHRS and CDR2 is YFSETQ. The length of the CDR3 is 15 residues. V was pared by 5 bases and J by 4 bases, with 8 bases of the junction left unmatched. In DNA form, the CDR3 reads TGCGCCAGCAGGCCCACAGGGGCCAGTAATGAAAAACTGTTTTTT. Translation gives CASRPTGASNEKLFF.

There are many counts of this clonotype. CDR3 amino acids: CASSKGWNTEAFF. The CDR3 DNA is TGTGCCAGCAGCAAGGGTTGGAACACTGAAGCTTTCTTT. This chain links TRBV11-1 with TRBJ1-1; D unresolved. Germline V gives CDR1 SGHAT, CDR2 FQDESV (reference sequence). Trimming removed 5 bases at V and 1 base at J, with 8 bases between. This CDR3 spans 13 amino acids. The variable domain in full, with the rest retrieved from reference TRBV11-1 and TRBJ1-1, is EAEVAQSPRYKITEKSQAVAFWCDPISGHATLYWYRQILGQGPELLVQFQDESVVDDSQLPKDRFSAERLKGVDSTLKIQPAELGDSAMYLCASSKGWNTEAFFGQGTRLTVV.

This clonotype has at least ten counts. This rearrangement joins TRBV6-5 to TRBJ2-1; TRBD2 aligns across 7 bases. Germline CDR1 is MNHEY and CDR2 is SVGAGI. V shed 5 bases, J shed 10 bases, and the junction held 14 bases outside the gene matches. The CDR3 has 15 residues. The CDR3 is CASSPGTTRGDEQFF. CDR3 DNA sequence: TGTGCCAGCAGTCCCGGGACTACCCGGGGAGACGAGCAGTTCTTC.

This clonotype was counted ten times or more. The chain couples TRBV9 to TRBJ2-7; 7 nucleotides agree with TRBD2. CDR1 and CDR2 (germline): SGDLS, YYNGEE. With 0 bases clipped from V and 3 bases from J, the junction kept 6 bases outside the gene matches. The CDR3 is 15 residues long. CDR3 nucleotides: TGTGCCAGCAGCGTAGGTCCTAGCGGTCACTACGAGCAGTACTTC. Its protein product is CASSVGPSGHYEQYF.

This clonotype was recorded a few times. This chain joins TRBV4-2 and TRBJ2-1; D is possibly TRBD2 (5 bases). Germline CDR1 is LGHNA and CDR2 is YNFKEQ. The V end lost 3 bases, the J end lost 8 bases, and 17 bases lay between the germline ends. The CDR3 has 15 amino acids. The CDR3 spells CASSQRVQRDDEQFF. The CDR3 DNA reads as TGTGCCAGCAGCCAGAGGGTTCAGCGTGACGATGAGCAGTTCTTC.

The rearrangement joins TRBV19 to TRBJ2-2, with a possible D match to TRBD2 (6 bases). The CDR3 sequence is 14 residues long. CDR1 is LNHDA, CDR2 SQIVND, per germline (reference sequence). V shed 10 bases and J shed 1 base, with 13 bases lying between them. CDR3 residues: CAISGLLNTGELFF. The CDR3 DNA is TGTGCCATTTCGGGACTCCTGAACACCGGGGAGCTGTTTTTT.

Ten or more counts support this clonotype. This chain connects TRBV5-1 to TRBJ2-3; possibly TRBD2 for D (7 bases). Germline V CDR1 and CDR2: SGHRS, YFSETQ. CDR3 length: 15 amino acids. V lost 6 bases to trimming and J lost 2 bases, with 16 bases between them. The CDR3 coding sequence is TGCGCCAGCAACGGTGGGCGGGGGCCCACAGATACGCAGTATTTT. Translation gives CASNGGRGPTDTQYF.

This clonotype was found many times. This CDR3 reads CASSLADTQYF. The DNA for the CDR3 is TGTGCCAGCAGTTTGGCGGATACGCAGTATTTT. The chain carries TRBV6-5 and TRBJ2-3; D gene ambiguous. Deletions cut 4 bases from V and 6 bases from J, with 5 bases between. The CDR3 runs 11 residues. CDR1 is MNHEY, CDR2 SVGAGI, per germline.

This clonotype has only a few counts. The genes are TRBV7-2 and TRBJ2-3; D is possibly TRBD2 (6 bases). Germline-derived CDR1 and CDR2 are SGHTA and FQGNSA. The CDR3 is made up of 16 amino acids. V was shortened by 7 bases and J by 0 bases, with 17 bases between the two germline ends. The chain's CDR3 is CASNPLGSGSTDTQYF. In DNA form, the CDR3 reads TGTGCCAGCAACCCCCTGGGGAGCGGGAGCACAGATACGCAGTATTTT.

The rearrangement links TRBV28 to TRBJ2-1; TRBD1 agrees at 8 bases. CDR1 and CDR2 from the germline V gene are MDHEN and SYDVKM. Trimming took 5 bases from V and 6 from J; bases not matched to a gene: 6. This CDR3 has 14 residues. The CDR3 spells CASSPDRVGNEQFF. In DNA, the CDR3 is TGTGCCAGCAGTCCGGACAGGGTTGGCAATGAGCAGTTCTTC.

This clonotype was seen ten or more times. The J gene is TRBJ2-3, the V gene TRBV9, with 11 positions matching TRBD2. This CDR3 spans 15 amino acids. The germline V gene encodes CDR1 SGDLS and CDR2 YYNGEE. Trimming at V came to 1 base and at J to 6 bases, leaving 4 bases not matched to a gene. CDR3 loop: CASSVSASGRDTQYF. CDR3 sequence (DNA): TGTGCCAGCAGCGTAAGCGCTAGCGGGAGGGATACGCAGTATTTT.

This clonotype was picked up a small number of times. The rearrangement joins TRBV6-4 to TRBJ2-1, with a tentative D call TRBD2 (7 bases). Per germline, CDR1 MRHNA and CDR2 SNTAGT. The CDR3 is made up of 14 amino acids. V was shortened by 0 bases and J by 13 bases, with 16 bases between the two germline ends. DNA of the CDR3: TGTGCCAGCAGTGACTCCCCGAGTTGGGGGGGCCAGTTCTTC. Amino acids: CASSDSPSWGGQFF.

This clonotype has just a few counts. V usage is TRBV7-9 and J usage is TRBJ1-2; TRBD1 matches 7 bases. The trim removed 4 bases at V and 4 bases at J, leaving 12 bases unmatched. The CDR3 is 16 residues long. CDR1 and CDR2 (germline): SEHNR, FQNEAQ (reference sequence). The DNA for the CDR3 is TGTGCCAGCAGCTCTAGACAGGGCGAAAACTCCTATGGCTACACCTTC. Translation: CASSSRQGENSYGYTF.

The chain recombines TRBV3-1 with TRBJ2-7, with 7 bases aligning to TRBD1. The CDR3 sequence is 17 residues long. Losses at the gene ends were 3 bases for V and 1 base for J; bases not matched to a gene: 12. CDR1 LGHDT and CDR2 YNNKEL come from the germline V gene (reference sequence). DNA for the CDR3: TGTGCCAGCAGCCACTTTCGGCAGGGGGTAATTTCCTACGAGCAGTACTTC. Residues: CASSHFRQGVISYEQYF.

This clonotype has a handful of counts. V usage is TRBV5-6 and J usage is TRBJ2-1; no definite D call. Trimming took 4 bases from V and 10 from J, leaving 15 bases between them. Germline V lookup: CDR1 SGHDT, CDR2 YYEEEE. The CDR3 runs to 13 residues. In DNA, the CDR3 is TGTGCCAGCAGCGCCGCCCGGTTGAGCGAGCAGTTCTTC. It yields the protein CASSAARLSEQFF.

This clonotype appeared a few times. The chain has TRBV27 and TRBJ2-7, with D possibly TRBD2 on 5 matching bases. Germline CDR1 and CDR2: MNHEY and SMNVEV (reference sequence). V lost 2 bases and J 2 bases, leaving 10 bases between the germline ends. CDR3 length: 14 residues. The CDR3 DNA is TGTGCCAGCAGTTTAGCGGAGGCCCCCTACGAGCAGTACTTC. Its translation: CASSLAEAPYEQYF.

This clonotype has more than one count but fewer than ten. This chain connects TRBV15 to TRBJ2-1; 9 bases agree with TRBD2. J gave up 8 bases and V 3 bases, and 11 bases lay outside the gene matches. Per germline, CDR1 LNHNV and CDR2 YYDKDF (reference sequence). The CDR3 is 16 residues long. The CDR3 region has the DNA TGTGCCACCAGCAGCGCCCCGGGACTAGCTGGCGATGAGCAGTTCTTC. It translates to CATSSAPGLAGDEQFF.

This clonotype occurred many times. The chain has TRBV12-3 or TRBV12-4 and TRBJ2-4, with a tentative D call TRBD1 (6 bases). Trimming removed 7 bases at V and 2 bases at J, with 18 bases between. This CDR3 spans 16 amino acids. Written as DNA, the CDR3 is TGTGCCAGCACATCGCCCATTCAGGGGACCAAAAACATTCAGTACTTC. Its protein is CASTSPIQGTKNIQYF.

As for this clonotype: This may stem from a read error, because a much larger clone lies one nucleotide away. The chain is built from TRBV28 and TRBJ1-2; perhaps TRBD1 as D (6 bases). Germline CDR1 reads MDHEN; CDR2 reads SYDVKM. CDR3 size: 15 residues. CDR3 sequence: CVSSSPLPQGGGYTF. The CDR3 DNA is TGTGTCAGCAGCTCCCCCCTCCCACAGGGAGGAGGCTACACCTTC.

V is TRBV18 and J is TRBJ2-3, with D unclear. V was pared by 4 bases and J by 4 bases, with 6 bases between. Germline values: CDR1 KGHSH, CDR2 LQKENI. This CDR3 has 12 amino acids. CDR3 region: CASSLTPDTQYF. The CDR3 nucleotides read TGTGCCAGCTCACTAACGCCAGATACGCAGTATTTT. Together with reference TRBV18 and TRBJ2-3, the CDR3 gives the full variable domain: NAGVMQNPRHLVRRRGQEARLRCSPMKGHSHVYWYRQLPEEGLKFMVYLQKENIIDESGMPKERFSAEFPKEGPSILRIQQVVRGDSAAYFCASSLTPDTQYFGPGTRLTVL.

This rearrangement joins TRBV2 to TRBJ1-2, with 7 bases identical to TRBD1. Trimming took 6 bases from V and 2 from J; bases not matched to a gene: 3. Germline CDR1 reads SNHLY; CDR2 reads FYNNEI. The CDR3 consists of 13 residues. The CDR3 sequence: CASRAGGNYGYTF. Here the CDR3 DNA reads TGTGCCAGCAGGGCAGGGGGAAACTATGGCTACACCTTC.

This clonotype was observed many times. This rearrangement joins TRBV5-1 to TRBJ2-1, with D tentatively TRBD1 or TRBD2 (5 bases each). There are 13 residues in the CDR3. V lost 1 base, J lost 9 bases, and 11 bases lay in between. CDR1 SGHRS and CDR2 YFSETQ come from the germline V gene. CDR3 residues: CASSLRGRTEQFF. The CDR3 DNA reads as TGCGCCAGCAGCTTGCGGGGCAGAACTGAGCAGTTCTTC.

This clonotype has ten or more counts. The chain carries TRBV5-1 and TRBJ2-3; a possible D gene is TRBD2 (5 bases). CDR1 and CDR2 (germline): SGHRS, YFSETQ. V gave up 0 bases and J gave up 0 bases, with 11 bases separating them. CDR3 length equals 16 residues. The chain's CDR3 is CASSLVVSGSTDTQYF. CDR3 coding DNA: TGCGCCAGCAGCTTGGTGGTGTCGGGAAGCACAGATACGCAGTATTTT.

This clonotype occurred many times. This chain connects TRBV11-2 to TRBJ1-4; TRBD1 might be the D (5 bases). CDR1 is SGHAT and CDR2 is FQNNGV in the germline V gene. The CDR3 extends over 16 amino acids. Trimming cost V 0 bases and J 5 bases, with 13 bases left between them. The chain's CDR3 is CASSLDGETDNEKLFF. CDR3 nucleotides: TGTGCCAGCAGCTTAGATGGGGAGACAGACAATGAAAAACTGTTTTTT.

This clonotype was recorded many times. The chain has TRBV2 and TRBJ2-2, with 8 bases fitting TRBD1. Germline V lookup: CDR1 SNHLY, CDR2 FYNNEI. The CDR3 consists of 15 residues. The ends lost 6 bases at V and 7 bases at J; junction bases unmatched: 10. The CDR3 loop is CASRAGTGENGELFF. The CDR3 DNA is TGTGCCAGCAGGGCCGGGACAGGTGAAAACGGGGAGCTGTTTTTT.

This clonotype was seen many times. This sequence joins TRBV5-1 and TRBJ2-2; possibly TRBD1 for D (6 bases). Per germline, CDR1 SGHRS and CDR2 YFSETQ. Trimming left V 1 base short and J 7 bases short, with 14 bases between. This CDR3 is 15 amino acids long. The CDR3 DNA reads TGCGCCAGCAGCTTGAGGCCAGGGGTTGGCGGGGAGCTGTTTTTT. Encoded protein: CASSLRPGVGGELFF.

This clonotype has a count of ten or more. This chain uses TRBV27 with TRBJ2-3; TRBD1 is a possible D gene (6 bases). Looked up from germline, CDR1 is MNHEY and CDR2 is SMNVEV (reference sequence). V was trimmed by 8 bases and J by 0 bases, leaving 15 bases between them. The CDR3 is 15 amino acids. CDR3 region: CASLKGDGSTDTQYF. The CDR3, as DNA: TGTGCCAGCCTCAAGGGGGACGGTAGCACAGATACGCAGTATTTT.